Listed here is a single TCR beta chain. The source of the sample is a study of T cell responses to AZD1222 COVID-19 vaccine. TCRdb keeps only in-frame clones here, not all; method: immunoSEQ multiplex PCR. The sample has roughly 120,000 clones, approximately 90% seen once. Trimming removed 2 bases at V and 1 base at J, with 11 bases between. Germline lookup yields CDR1 LNHDA and CDR2 SQIVND (reference sequence). The CDR3 spans 15 residues. The chain is built from TRBV19 and TRBJ1-1, with unresolved D. The sequence came from an adult who received the AZD1222 COVID-19 vaccine. Sample: peripheral blood, taken 28 days after the second AZD1222 dose. In DNA, the CDR3 is TGTGCCAGTAGTATAAGTCCCACAAAGAACACTGAAGCTTTCTTT. Amino acids: CASSISPTKNTEAFF.